The entry below describes one T cell receptor beta chain. This entry belongs to a study of T cells in Graves' hyperthyroidism and ophthalmopathy. RNA transcripts yielded amplified TCR beta CDR3 regions. When the TCR CDR3 underwent first-round RT-PCR, the HTBI primer set was used. TCRdb analysed the multiplex PCR reads with MiXCR anew, one entry per CDR3 protein. The sample lists around 520,000 distinct CDR3 sequences; 14% were seen once. The sequenced sample was blood. This TCR derives from a woman aged 35 to 49 with Graves' hyperthyroidism.

CDR3 loop: CAWRAGHTQVGEQYF. The CDR3 DNA reads TGTGCCTGGAGGGCGGGACACACCCAGGTGGGGGAGCAGTACTTC. V gene TRBV30 combines with J gene TRBJ2-7, with D perhaps being TRBD1 or TRBD2 (6 bases each). CDR1 and CDR2 (germline): GTSNPN, SVGIG (reference sequence). The CDR3 runs 15 residues. V was trimmed by 3 bases and J by 7 bases, leaving 22 bases between them.